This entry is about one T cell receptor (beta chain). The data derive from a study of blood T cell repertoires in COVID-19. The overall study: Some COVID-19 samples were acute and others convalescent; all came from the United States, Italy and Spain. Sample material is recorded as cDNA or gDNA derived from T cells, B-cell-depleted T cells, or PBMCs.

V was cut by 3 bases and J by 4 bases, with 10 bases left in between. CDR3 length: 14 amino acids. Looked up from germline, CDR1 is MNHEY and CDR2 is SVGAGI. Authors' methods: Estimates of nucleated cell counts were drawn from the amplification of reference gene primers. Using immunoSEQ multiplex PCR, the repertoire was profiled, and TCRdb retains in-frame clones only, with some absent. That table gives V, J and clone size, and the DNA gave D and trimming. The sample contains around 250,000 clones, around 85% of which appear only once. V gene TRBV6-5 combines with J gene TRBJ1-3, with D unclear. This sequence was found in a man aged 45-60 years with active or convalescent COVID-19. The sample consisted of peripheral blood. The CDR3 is CASSYRLSGNTIYF. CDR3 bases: TGTGCCAGCAGTTATCGACTATCGGGAAACACCATATATTTT.